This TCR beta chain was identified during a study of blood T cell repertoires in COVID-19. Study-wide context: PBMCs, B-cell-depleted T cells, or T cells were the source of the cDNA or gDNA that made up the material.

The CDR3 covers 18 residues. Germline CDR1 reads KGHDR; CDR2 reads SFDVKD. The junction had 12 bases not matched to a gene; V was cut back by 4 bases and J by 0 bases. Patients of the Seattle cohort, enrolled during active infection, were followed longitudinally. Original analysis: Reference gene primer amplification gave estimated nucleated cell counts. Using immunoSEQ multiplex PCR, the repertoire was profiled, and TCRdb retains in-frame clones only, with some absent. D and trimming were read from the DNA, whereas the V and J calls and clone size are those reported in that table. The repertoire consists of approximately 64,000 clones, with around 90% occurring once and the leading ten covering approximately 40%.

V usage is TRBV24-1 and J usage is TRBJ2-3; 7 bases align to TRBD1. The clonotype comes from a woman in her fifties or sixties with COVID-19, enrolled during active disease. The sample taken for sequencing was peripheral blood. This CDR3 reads CATSESIGTDFSTDTQYF. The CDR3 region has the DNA TGTGCCACCAGTGAATCCATCGGGACAGACTTTAGCACAGATACGCAGTATTTT.